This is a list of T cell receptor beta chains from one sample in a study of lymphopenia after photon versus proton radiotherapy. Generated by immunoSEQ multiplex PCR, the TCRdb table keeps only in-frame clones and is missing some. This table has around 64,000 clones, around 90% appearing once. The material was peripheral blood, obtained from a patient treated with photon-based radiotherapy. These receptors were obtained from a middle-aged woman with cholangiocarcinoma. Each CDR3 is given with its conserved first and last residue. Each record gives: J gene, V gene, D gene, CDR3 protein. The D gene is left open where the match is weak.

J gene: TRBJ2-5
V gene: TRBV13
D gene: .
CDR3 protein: CASSAEGETQYF

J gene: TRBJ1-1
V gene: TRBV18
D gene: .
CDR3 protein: CASSPSQGFTEAFF

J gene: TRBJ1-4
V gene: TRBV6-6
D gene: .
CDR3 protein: CASSYSSGTPNEKLFF

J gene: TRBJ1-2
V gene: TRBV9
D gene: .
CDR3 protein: CASSVGRSYTF

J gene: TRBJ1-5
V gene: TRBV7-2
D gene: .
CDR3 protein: CASSLSNQPQHF

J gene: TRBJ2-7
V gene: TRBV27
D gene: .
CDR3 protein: CASSLVYEQYF

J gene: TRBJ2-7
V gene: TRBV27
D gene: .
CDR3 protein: CASRGGSGTGRDEQYF

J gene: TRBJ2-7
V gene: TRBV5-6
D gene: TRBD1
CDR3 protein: CASRYRQGTYEQYF

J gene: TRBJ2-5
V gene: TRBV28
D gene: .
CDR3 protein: CASSLSQVQGTQYF

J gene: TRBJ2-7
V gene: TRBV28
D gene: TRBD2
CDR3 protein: CASSPRTSGNSYEQYF

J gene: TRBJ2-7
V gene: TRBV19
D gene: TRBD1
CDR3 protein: CASSTDTTGTGVFSYEQYF

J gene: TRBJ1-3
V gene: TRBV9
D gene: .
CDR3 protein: CASSAHQGISGNTIYF

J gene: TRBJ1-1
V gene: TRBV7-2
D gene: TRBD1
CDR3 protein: CASSLKGQGATEAFF

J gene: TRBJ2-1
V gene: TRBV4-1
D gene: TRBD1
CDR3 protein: CASSHEGTGDYNEQFF

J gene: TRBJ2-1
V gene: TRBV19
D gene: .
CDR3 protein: CASSIRGLAPSYNEQFF

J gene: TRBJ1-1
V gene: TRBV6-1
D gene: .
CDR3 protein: CALRMNTEAFF

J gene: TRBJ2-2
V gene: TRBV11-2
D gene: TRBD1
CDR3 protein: CASSRTGAGELFF

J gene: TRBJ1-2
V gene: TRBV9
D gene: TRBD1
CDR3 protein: CASRGGDRPAGYGYTF